The rows below give T cell receptor beta chains drawn from one sample of a study of T cell changes during pregnancy in multiple sclerosis. Sequencing was performed with immunoSEQ multiplex PCR; in TCRdb, only in-frame clones are kept and a portion is missing. The sample holds approximately 50,000 clones; around 90% are singletons and the top ten take over 5%. Sequences were derived from peripheral blood, sampled in the third trimester of pregnancy. Source of these receptors: a female donor in good health, enrolled as a control in a pregnancy study. Both conserved end residues are trimmed from each CDR3. The order of the fields is V gene, CDR3 protein.

V gene: TRBV10-3; CDR3 protein: AIKETGNTEAF
V gene: TRBV30; CDR3 protein: AWRVGGAYGYT
V gene: TRBV6-5; CDR3 protein: ASRPGGADNSPLH
V gene: TRBV6-5; CDR3 protein: ASSLDGGTGTEAF
V gene: TRBV5-4; CDR3 protein: ASSLVGTGYEQY
V gene: TRBV6-5; CDR3 protein: ASLKSGGSYEQY
V gene: TRBV19; CDR3 protein: ASGGAGRGYT
V gene: TRBV28; CDR3 protein: ASEGPMGSYEQY
V gene: TRBV7-7; CDR3 protein: ASSLETANTGELF
V gene: TRBV6-5; CDR3 protein: ASSGAGAFSGYT
V gene: TRBV5-1; CDR3 protein: ASSLGFSGDTQY
V gene: TRBV18; CDR3 protein: ASSPIAGGAYNEQF
V gene: TRBV15; CDR3 protein: ATSRATGGRNEQY
V gene: TRBV7-9; CDR3 protein: ASSNPGQGQRPYEQY
V gene: TRBV30; CDR3 protein: AWSIGGGTQETQY
V gene: TRBV27; CDR3 protein: ASSPYDGEQY
V gene: TRBV9; CDR3 protein: ASSVAPSGVSTEQY
V gene: TRBV6-1; CDR3 protein: ASSTRGHVRETQY
V gene: TRBV7-9; CDR3 protein: ASSPFRGGTYNEQF
V gene: TRBV5-1; CDR3 protein: ASSLTGLAGGPRSYEQY
V gene: TRBV19; CDR3 protein: ASSDGQGGTYEQY
V gene: TRBV9; CDR3 protein: ASSAGQHNYGYT
V gene: TRBV6-5; CDR3 protein: ASSPPDNEQF
V gene: TRBV27; CDR3 protein: ASSLMADPSSYEQY
V gene: TRBV18; CDR3 protein: ASSPRSIQETQY
V gene: TRBV5-4; CDR3 protein: ASSLAGGSVTEAF
V gene: TRBV5-1; CDR3 protein: ASSLHSQSYEQY
V gene: TRBV30; CDR3 protein: AWTTGALYGYT
V gene: TRBV11-2; CDR3 protein: ATQQKGGSTDTQY
V gene: TRBV2; CDR3 protein: AFKQGQVYNEQF
V gene: TRBV19; CDR3 protein: ASSFSTGTYEQY
V gene: TRBV10-2; CDR3 protein: ASSDLATNEKLF